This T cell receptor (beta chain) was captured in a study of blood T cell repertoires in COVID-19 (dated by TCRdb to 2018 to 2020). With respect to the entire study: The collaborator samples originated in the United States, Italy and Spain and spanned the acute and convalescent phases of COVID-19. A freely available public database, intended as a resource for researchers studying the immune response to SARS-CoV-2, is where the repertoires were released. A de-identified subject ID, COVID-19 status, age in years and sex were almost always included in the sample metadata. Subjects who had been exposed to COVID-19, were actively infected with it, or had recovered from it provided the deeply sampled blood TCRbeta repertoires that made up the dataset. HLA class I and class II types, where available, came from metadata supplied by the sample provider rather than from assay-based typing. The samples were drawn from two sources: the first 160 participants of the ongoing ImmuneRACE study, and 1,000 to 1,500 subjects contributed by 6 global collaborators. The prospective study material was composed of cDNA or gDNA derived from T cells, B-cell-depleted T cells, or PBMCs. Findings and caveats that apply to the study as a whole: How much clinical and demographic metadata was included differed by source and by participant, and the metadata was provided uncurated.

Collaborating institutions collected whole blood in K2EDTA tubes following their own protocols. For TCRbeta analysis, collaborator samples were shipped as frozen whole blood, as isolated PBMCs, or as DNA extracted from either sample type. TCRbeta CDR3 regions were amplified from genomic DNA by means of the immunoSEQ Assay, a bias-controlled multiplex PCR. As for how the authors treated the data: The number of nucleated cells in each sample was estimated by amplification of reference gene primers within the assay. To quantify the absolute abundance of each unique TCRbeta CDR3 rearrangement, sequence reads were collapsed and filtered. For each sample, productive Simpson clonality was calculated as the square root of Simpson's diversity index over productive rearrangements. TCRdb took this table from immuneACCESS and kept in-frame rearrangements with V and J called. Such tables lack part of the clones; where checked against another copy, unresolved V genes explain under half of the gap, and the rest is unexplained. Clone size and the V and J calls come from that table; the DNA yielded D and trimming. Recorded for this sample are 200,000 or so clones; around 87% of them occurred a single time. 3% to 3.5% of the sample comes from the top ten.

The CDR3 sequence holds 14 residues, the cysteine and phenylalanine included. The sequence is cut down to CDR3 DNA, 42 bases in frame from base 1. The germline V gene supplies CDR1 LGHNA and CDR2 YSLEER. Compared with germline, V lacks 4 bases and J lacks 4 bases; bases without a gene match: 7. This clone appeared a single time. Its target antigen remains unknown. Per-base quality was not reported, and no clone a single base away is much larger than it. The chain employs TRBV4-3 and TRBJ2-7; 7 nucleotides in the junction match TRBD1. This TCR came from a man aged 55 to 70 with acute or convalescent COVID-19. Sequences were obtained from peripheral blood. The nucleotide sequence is TGCGCCAGCAGCCTAACACAGGGGCAATACGAGCAGTACTTC. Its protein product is CASSLTQGQYEQYF.